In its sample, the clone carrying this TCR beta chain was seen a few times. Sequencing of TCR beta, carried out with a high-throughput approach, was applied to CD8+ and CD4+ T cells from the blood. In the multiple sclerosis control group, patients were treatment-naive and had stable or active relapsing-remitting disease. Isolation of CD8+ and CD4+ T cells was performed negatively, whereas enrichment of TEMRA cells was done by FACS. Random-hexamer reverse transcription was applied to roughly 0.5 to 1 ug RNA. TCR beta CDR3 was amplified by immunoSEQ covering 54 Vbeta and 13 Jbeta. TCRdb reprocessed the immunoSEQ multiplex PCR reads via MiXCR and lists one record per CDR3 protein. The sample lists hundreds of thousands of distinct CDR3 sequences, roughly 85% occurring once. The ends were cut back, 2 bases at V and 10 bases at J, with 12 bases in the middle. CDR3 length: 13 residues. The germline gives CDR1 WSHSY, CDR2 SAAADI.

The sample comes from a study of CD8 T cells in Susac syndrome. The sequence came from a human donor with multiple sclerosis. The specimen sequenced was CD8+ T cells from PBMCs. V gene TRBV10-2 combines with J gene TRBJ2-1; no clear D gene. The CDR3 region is CASSEDVRVEQFF. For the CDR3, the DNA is TGCGCCAGCAGTGAGGACGTCCGCGTGGAGCAGTTCTTC.